This record covers a single T cell receptor (beta chain). The source of the sample is a study of T cells in Graves' hyperthyroidism and ophthalmopathy. Amplification of TCR beta CDR3 regions used RNA as the template. Researchers ran a first-round RT-PCR on the TCR CDR3 using the HTBI primer set. MiXCR, run by TCRdb on the multiplex PCR reads, gives a single entry per CDR3 protein. The table lists hundreds of thousands of distinct CDR3 sequences, approximately 14% of them singletons. Hyperthyroidism was newly diagnosed in patients aged 18 to 65 (duration under 2 months). Fresh peripheral blood, 10 ml, was the source of the PBMCs. The origin of this receptor is a woman aged 18-29 years with Graves' hyperthyroidism. Sequenced: blood.

The CDR3 bases are TGCGCCAGCAGCCGGACCCAAGGGGGCACAGATACGCAGTATTTT. This translates into CASSRTQGGTDTQYF. The chain has TRBV4-3 and TRBJ2-3, with D perhaps TRBD1 (5 bases). With 4 bases removed from V and 1 base from J, the gap between germline ends came to 12 bases. CDR3 length equals 15 residues. Germline CDR1 LGHNA, CDR2 YSLEER.